The present TCR beta chain was sequenced within a study of T cell responses to AZD1222 COVID-19 vaccine. Sequenced by immunoSEQ multiplex PCR; TCRdb stores in-frame clones only, minus some. This sample has almost 55,000 clones, with 84% found just once. The CDR3 extends over 17 amino acids. The V gene lost 7 bases and the J gene lost 2 bases, with 21 bases spanning the gap. The germline V gene has CDR1 SEHNR and CDR2 FQNEAQ (reference sequence). The clonotype originates from an adult in good health. The source material was peripheral blood, sampled on day 0 of AZD1222 vaccination. This chain uses TRBV7-9 with TRBJ1-3; D is unclear. The CDR3 DNA reads as TGTGCCAGCACCAATCGGGGTCTCCAGCCGGCTGGAAACACCATATATTTT. This codes for CASTNRGLQPAGNTIYF.